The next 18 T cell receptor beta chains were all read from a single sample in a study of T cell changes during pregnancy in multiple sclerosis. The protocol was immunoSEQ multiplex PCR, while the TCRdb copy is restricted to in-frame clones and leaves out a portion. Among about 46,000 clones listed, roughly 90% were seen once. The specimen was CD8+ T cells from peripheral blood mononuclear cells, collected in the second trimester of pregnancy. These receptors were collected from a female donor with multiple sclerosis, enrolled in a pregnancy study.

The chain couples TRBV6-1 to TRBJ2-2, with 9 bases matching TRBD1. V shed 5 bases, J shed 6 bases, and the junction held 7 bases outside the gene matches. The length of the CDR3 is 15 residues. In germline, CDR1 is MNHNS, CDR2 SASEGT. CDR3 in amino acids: CASSPGQGGAGELFF. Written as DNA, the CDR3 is TGTGCCAGCAGTCCGGGACAGGGAGGGGCCGGGGAGCTGTTTTTT.

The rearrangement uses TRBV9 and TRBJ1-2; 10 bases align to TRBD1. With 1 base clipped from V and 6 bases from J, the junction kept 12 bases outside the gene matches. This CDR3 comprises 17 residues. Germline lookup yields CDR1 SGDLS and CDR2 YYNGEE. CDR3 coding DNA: TGTGCCAGCAGCGTATTTCGAACCGGGACAGGGGAACATGGCTACACCTTC. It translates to CASSVFRTGTGEHGYTF.

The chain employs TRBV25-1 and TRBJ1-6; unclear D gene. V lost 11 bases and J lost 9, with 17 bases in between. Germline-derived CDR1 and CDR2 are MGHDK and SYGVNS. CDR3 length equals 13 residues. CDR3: CAANAGTSSPLHF. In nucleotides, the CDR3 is TGTGCCGCAAACGCGGGTACGAGTTCACCCCTCCACTTT.

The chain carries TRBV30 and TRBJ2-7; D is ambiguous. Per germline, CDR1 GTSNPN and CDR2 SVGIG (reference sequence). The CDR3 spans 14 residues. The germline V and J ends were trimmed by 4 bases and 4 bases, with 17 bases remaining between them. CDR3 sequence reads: CAWKDSRGRYEQYF. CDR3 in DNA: TGTGCCTGGAAAGACTCCCGAGGTAGATACGAGCAGTACTTC.

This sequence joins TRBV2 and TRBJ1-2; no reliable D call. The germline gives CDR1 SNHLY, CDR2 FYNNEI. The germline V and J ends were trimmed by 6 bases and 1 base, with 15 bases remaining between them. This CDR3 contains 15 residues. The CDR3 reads CASSPPGGNNYGYTF. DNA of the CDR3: TGTGCCAGCAGCCCCCCCGGCGGGAATAACTATGGCTACACCTTC.

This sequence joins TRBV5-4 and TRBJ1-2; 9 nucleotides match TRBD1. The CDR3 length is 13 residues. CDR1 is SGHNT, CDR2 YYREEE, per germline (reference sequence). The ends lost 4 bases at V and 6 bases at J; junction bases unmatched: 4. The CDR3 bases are TGTGCCAGCAGCCGGACAGGGGCGAATGGCTACACCTTC. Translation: CASSRTGANGYTF.

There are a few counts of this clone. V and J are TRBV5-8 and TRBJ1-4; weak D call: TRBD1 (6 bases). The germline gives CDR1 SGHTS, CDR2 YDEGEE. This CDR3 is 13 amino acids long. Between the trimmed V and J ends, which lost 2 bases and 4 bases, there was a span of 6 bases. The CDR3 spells CASSLQGNEKLFF. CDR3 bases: TGTGCCAGCAGCTTACAGGGTAATGAAAAACTGTTTTTT.

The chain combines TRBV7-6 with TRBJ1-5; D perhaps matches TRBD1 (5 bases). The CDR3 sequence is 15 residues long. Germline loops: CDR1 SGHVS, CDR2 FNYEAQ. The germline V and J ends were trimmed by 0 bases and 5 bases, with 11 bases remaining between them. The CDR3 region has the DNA TGTGCCAGCAGCTTAGCGGCAGGCAGGGATCAGCCCCAGCATTTT. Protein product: CASSLAAGRDQPQHF.

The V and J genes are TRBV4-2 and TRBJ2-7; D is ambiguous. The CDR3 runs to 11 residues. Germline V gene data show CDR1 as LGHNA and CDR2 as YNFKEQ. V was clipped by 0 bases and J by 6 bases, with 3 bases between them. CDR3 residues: CASSQDSEQYF. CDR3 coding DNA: TGTGCCAGCAGCCAAGACTCCGAGCAGTACTTC.

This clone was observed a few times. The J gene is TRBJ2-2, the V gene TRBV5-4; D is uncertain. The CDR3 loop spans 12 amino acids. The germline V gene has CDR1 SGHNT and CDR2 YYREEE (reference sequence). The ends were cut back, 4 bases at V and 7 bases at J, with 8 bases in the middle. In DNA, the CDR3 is TGTGCCAGCAGCCTCTCCAGCGGGGAGCTGTTTTTT. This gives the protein CASSLSSGELFF.

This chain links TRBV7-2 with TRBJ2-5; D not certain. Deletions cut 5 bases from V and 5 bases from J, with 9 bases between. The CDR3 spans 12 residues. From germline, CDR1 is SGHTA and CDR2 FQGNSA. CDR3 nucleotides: TGTGCCAGCAGCAAACAGTGGGAGACCCAGTACTTC. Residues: CASSKQWETQYF.

CDR3 bases: TGTGCCAGCAGCTTGGGCGCTGGGGGGTACGAGCAGTACTTC. Protein: CASSLGAGGYEQYF. This rearrangement joins TRBV5-6 to TRBJ2-7, with a possible D match to TRBD2 (6 bases). Germline-derived CDR1 and CDR2 are SGHDT and YYEEEE. The CDR3 spans 14 residues. Trimming pared 0 bases from V and 4 bases from J, leaving 11 bases between.

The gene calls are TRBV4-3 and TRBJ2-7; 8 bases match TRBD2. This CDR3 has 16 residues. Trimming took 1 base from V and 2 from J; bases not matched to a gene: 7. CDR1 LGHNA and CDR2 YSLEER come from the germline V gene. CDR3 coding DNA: TGCGCCAGCAGCCAAGGAAAAACGGGACTAGCCTACGAGCAGTACTTC. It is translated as CASSQGKTGLAYEQYF.

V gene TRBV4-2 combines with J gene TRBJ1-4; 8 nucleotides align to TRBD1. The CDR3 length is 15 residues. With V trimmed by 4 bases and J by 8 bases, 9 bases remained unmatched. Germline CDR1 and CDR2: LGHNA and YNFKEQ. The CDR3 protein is CASSLLEGQGEKLFF. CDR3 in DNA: TGTGCCAGCAGCCTACTGGAAGGACAGGGCGAAAAACTGTTTTTT.

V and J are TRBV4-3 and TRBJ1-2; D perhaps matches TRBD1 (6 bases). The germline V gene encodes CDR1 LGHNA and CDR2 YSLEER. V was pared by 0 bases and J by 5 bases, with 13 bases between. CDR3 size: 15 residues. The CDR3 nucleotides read TGCGCCAGCAGCCAAGATGAGGCAGGGGTTTATGGCTACACCTTC. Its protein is CASSQDEAGVYGYTF.

The DNA for the CDR3 is TGTGCCAGCAGACCCTCGACAGAGCTAGGTGGAAACACCATATATTTT. Amino acids: CASRPSTELGGNTIYF. The genes are TRBV6-6 and TRBJ1-3, with D possibly TRBD1 on 5 matching bases. The CDR3 loop spans 16 amino acids. Germline V gene data show CDR1 as MNHNY and CDR2 as SVGAGI (reference sequence). The V end was cut by 6 bases, the J end by 3 bases, with 18 bases between.

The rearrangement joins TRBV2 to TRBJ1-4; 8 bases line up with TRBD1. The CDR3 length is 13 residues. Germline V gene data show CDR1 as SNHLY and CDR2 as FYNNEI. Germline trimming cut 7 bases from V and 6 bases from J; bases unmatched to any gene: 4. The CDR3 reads CASTGQGDEKLFF. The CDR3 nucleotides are TGTGCCAGCACCGGACAGGGAGATGAAAAACTGTTTTTT.

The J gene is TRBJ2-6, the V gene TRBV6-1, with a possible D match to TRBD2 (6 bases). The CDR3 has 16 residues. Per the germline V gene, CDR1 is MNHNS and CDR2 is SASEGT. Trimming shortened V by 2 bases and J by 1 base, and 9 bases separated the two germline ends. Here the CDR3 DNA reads TGTGCCAGCAGTGAAACTGGAGGGTCTGGGGCCAACGTCCTGACTTTC. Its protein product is CASSETGGSGANVLTF.